Sequencing of this T cell receptor (beta chain) was carried out in a study of blood T cells in healthy people across ages. It was with a sample-barcoded 5' primer and a J-beta primer mix that a second PCR of roughly 7 to 12 cycles was run. TCRdb processed the 5' RACE reads anew with MiXCR; each CDR3 protein has one entry. Altogether hundreds of thousands of distinct CDR3 sequences are present, more than 20% being singletons, with the ten largest covering around 10%. The V segment lost 0 bases and the J segment 3 bases; nucleotides outside the gene matches: 9. The CDR3 sequence is 17 residues long. The V gene's germline CDR1 is LGHNA and CDR2 YSLEER. The same sample was also used in a study of T cells of mothers and their children.

Sequences were obtained from blood. This chain connects TRBV4-3 to TRBJ2-5; 8 bases map to TRBD1. This clonotype originated in a boy under 18 in good health. The DNA of the CDR3 is TGCGCCAGCAGCCAAGATCATAAGAGGACAGGGAAAGAGACCCAGTACTTC. It codes for CASSQDHKRTGKETQYF.